This T cell receptor (beta chain) was recovered during a study of a mutant IDH1 vaccine in newly diagnosed glioma. As for the study in general: Once 4-6 weeks had passed after radiotherapy alone, vaccination started, or it started with temozolomide cycles. Treated individuals were about 62% male and roughly 40% female, averaging about 41 years of age. Pretreatment consisted of radiotherapy, temozolomide, or both, with most receiving both.

The CDR3 contains 17 residues. Unmatched junction bases numbered 9, after V lost 3 bases and J lost 7 bases. Germline lookup yields CDR1 WSHSY and CDR2 SAAADI. Data came from immunoSEQ multiplex PCR; TCRdb stores just in-frame clones and leaves some out. The repertoire holds 30,000 to 40,000 clones, with roughly 50% as singletons. The time point here: week 5, during vaccination. A 20-mer mutant IDH1 peptide at 300 ug was injected subcutaneously with topical imiquimod. Study-wide points: Top peripheral T cell clonotype shifts appeared unrelated to pseudoprogression.

About this clone itself: What it recognizes is unknown.

This sample comprised PBMCs, obtained from a glioma patient whose treatment included an IDH1 peptide vaccine. The chain is built from TRBV10-2 and TRBJ2-1, with 13 bases matching TRBD2. This TCR came from a woman aged 18-29 years with glioma. The CDR3 DNA sequence: TGCGCCAGCAGTGACCAACGACTAGCGGGAGGACGTAATGAGCAGTTCTTC. Its translation is CASSDQRLAGGRNEQFF.